There are many counts of the clone carrying this T cell receptor beta chain. TCRdb analysed the reads with MiXCR anew, one entry per CDR3 protein. The sample holds roughly 130,000 distinct CDR3 sequences, approximately 9.2% seen once. Germline CDR1 and CDR2: LNHDA and SQIVND (reference sequence). The ends were cut back, 10 bases at V and 4 bases at J, with 19 bases in the middle. The CDR3 contains 14 residues. This sample stems from a study of T cell repertoires in cytomegalovirus infection. Overall study: CMV infection and matching HLA type were both indicated by public TCR beta signatures.

The sample consisted of PBMCs. The J gene is TRBJ2-5, the V gene TRBV19; possible D gene TRBD1, 6 bases. The clonotype comes from a human donor in good health (CMV status not recorded). Some clones in this sample may be carry-over from other donors' samples. The CDR3 sequence: CATEDTGRRETQYF. The CDR3 DNA reads TGTGCCACCGAGGACACAGGGCGGAGAGAGACCCAGTACTTC.